This note documents a single T cell receptor (beta chain) sequence. Per the germline V gene, CDR1 is SGHRS and CDR2 is YFSETQ. The CDR3 has 15 amino acids. The ends were cut back, 0 bases at V and 2 bases at J, with 9 bases in the middle. This specimen belongs to a study of T cell responses to AZD1222 COVID-19 vaccine. The method was immunoSEQ multiplex PCR; TCRdb's version includes in-frame clones alone and lacks a portion of them. The sample includes roughly 130,000 clones, 80% to 95% of them seen just once. Specimen: peripheral blood, collected on day 0 of AZD1222 vaccination. This sequence originates from an adult in good health. The V gene is TRBV5-1, the J gene TRBJ2-1; D is possibly TRBD1 or TRBD2 (5 bases each). The CDR3 protein is CASSLAPGPYNEQFF. The CDR3 DNA follows: TGCGCCAGCAGCTTGGCTCCGGGACCCTACAATGAGCAGTTCTTC.